This T cell receptor beta chain comes out of a study of CXCR3-negative and CXCR3-positive naive CD8 T cells. Study-wide results and limits: Higher TRB CDR3 hydrophobicity marked CXCR3-positive naive cells relative to CXCR3-negative naive cells.

UMI labels and 5' RACE were used to prepare the TRB cDNA libraries. TCRdb reanalyzed the 5' RACE reads and collapses them to one entry per CDR3 protein, without DNA. This table lists tens of thousands of distinct CDR3 sequences. As regards this clonotype: Its antigen remains unknown.

The sample comprised naive CXCR3+ CD8+ T cells from blood. Noted subset: CD45RO-CCR7+CD27+CD95- naive CD8+ T cells expressing CXCR3 (TNR3+). The receptor was derived from a human donor in good health. Some clones in this sample may be carry-over from other donors' samples.

This chain's CDR3 is CASSQGLAGDLNNEQFF. This sequence joins TRBV3-1 and TRBJ2-1; TCRdb's D call, TRBD2, is unchecked because there is no DNA. The germline V gene has CDR1 LGHDT and CDR2 YNNKEL (reference sequence). The CDR3 totals 17 residues.